One sample yielded the 20 T cell receptor beta chains listed below, sequenced in a study of OX40 agonist ivuxolimab in advanced cancers. The data were produced by immunoSEQ multiplex PCR, yet TCRdb's version contains in-frame clones alone and is incomplete. The data show about 58,000 clones, around 88% seen once. Here the sequenced sample was CD4+ or CD8+ T cells sorted from blood, taken in a trial of the OX40 agonist ivuxolimab. These receptors all come from an adult with an advanced solid tumor such as melanoma, head and neck, liver or kidney cancer.

This sequence joins TRBV28 and TRBJ1-5; TRBD1 matches at 9 bases. Germline CDR1 is MDHEN and CDR2 is SYDVKM. The CDR3 is 15 residues long. The V gene end was trimmed by 3 bases and the J gene end by 4 bases; junction bases not matched to a gene: 4. The CDR3 region is CASSLGDRVNQPQHF. The DNA for the CDR3 is TGTGCCAGCAGTTTGGGGGACAGGGTTAATCAGCCCCAGCATTTT.

The genes are TRBV30 and TRBJ2-1, with 8 positions matching TRBD2. Germline V lookup: CDR1 GTSNPN, CDR2 SVGIG (reference sequence). Trimming took 4 bases from V and 6 from J; bases not matched to a gene: 8. The CDR3 length is 14 residues. CDR3 nucleotides: TGTGCCTGGACCCCGGGACTAGTCCCCAATGAGCAGTTCTTC. Protein sequence: CAWTPGLVPNEQFF.

This clone was recorded only once. The chain links TRBV2 to TRBJ2-2, with a possible D match to TRBD2 (6 bases). Trimming left V 6 bases short and J 4 bases short, with 15 bases between. The CDR3 has 15 amino acids. CDR1 SNHLY and CDR2 FYNNEI come from the germline V gene. CDR3 sequence (DNA): TGTGCCAGCAGAAAATCGGGAGTCGGCACCGGGGAGCTGTTTTTT. Translated, it gives CASRKSGVGTGELFF.

This clone was picked up one time. This sequence joins TRBV19 and TRBJ2-5; D perhaps matches TRBD2 (5 bases). V was cut by 2 bases and J by 11 bases, with 18 bases left in between. Germline V gene sequence: CDR1 LNHDA, CDR2 SQIVND (reference sequence). This CDR3 has 14 residues. The CDR3 bases are TGTGCCAGTAGTATAAGCGGCCCAGGTTATGGGCAGTACTTC. Amino acid sequence: CASSISGPGYGQYF.

The rearrangement joins TRBV28 to TRBJ1-5; 10 nucleotides match TRBD1. The CDR3 contains 19 residues. Germline-derived CDR1 and CDR2 are MDHEN and SYDVKM. Germline trimming cut 5 bases from V and 4 bases from J; bases unmatched to any gene: 17. CDR3: CASSPTRQGATVWNQPQHF. The CDR3 coding sequence is TGTGCCAGCAGTCCCACAAGACAGGGGGCCACGGTTTGGAATCAGCCCCAGCATTTT. Using reference TRBV28 and TRBJ1-5 for the parts outside the CDR3, the full variable domain is DVKVTQSSRYLVKRTGEKVFLECVQDMDHENMFWYRQDPGLGLRLIYFSYDVKMKEKGDIPEGYSVSREKKERFSLILESASTNQTSMYLCASSPTRQGATVWNQPQHFGDGTRLSIL.

J is TRBJ1-2 and V is TRBV19, with TRBD1 as a possible D gene (6 bases). The CDR3 covers 13 residues. The V end was cut by 5 bases, the J end by 4 bases, with 11 bases between. CDR1 LNHDA and CDR2 SQIVND come from the germline V gene (reference sequence). CDR3 residues: CASSFRDTYGYTF. The CDR3 nucleotides read TGTGCCAGTAGTTTTCGGGACACCTATGGCTACACCTTC.

The rearrangement joins TRBV30 to TRBJ1-2, with 7 bases lining up with TRBD1. The CDR3 contains 17 residues. J gave up 1 base and V 0 bases, and 11 bases lay outside the gene matches. Germline V CDR1 and CDR2: GTSNPN, SVGIG (reference sequence). In DNA, the CDR3 is TGTGCCTGGAGTGTATGGGACAGCCGAATAATTAACTATGGCTACACCTTC. This codes for CAWSVWDSRIINYGYTF. The full variable domain, completed using reference TRBV30 and TRBJ1-2, is SQTIHQWPATLVQPVGSPLSLECTVEGTSNPNLYWYRQAAGRGLQLLFYSVGIGQISSEVPQNLSASRPQDRQFILSSKKLLLSDSGFYLCAWSVWDSRIINYGYTFGSGTRLTVV.

This clone was detected once. V and J are TRBV25-1 and TRBJ2-2; 7 bases line up with TRBD1. Germline V gene data show CDR1 as MGHDK and CDR2 as SYGVNS. V lost 6 bases to trimming and J lost 7 bases; unmatched junction nucleotides: 5. The CDR3 runs to 13 residues. Written as DNA, the CDR3 is TGTGCCAGCAGACCAGGGGGTGGCGGGGAGCTGTTTTTT. Translating it yields CASRPGGGGELFF.

This sequence joins TRBV6-5 and TRBJ2-1; D remains ambiguous. Germline loops: CDR1 MNHEY, CDR2 SVGAGI. This CDR3 contains 15 residues. The V gene lost 1 base and the J gene lost 5 bases, with 12 bases spanning the gap. CDR3 protein: CASSYLRLGDNEQFF. The DNA of the CDR3 is TGTGCCAGCAGTTACTTGAGATTGGGTGACAATGAGCAGTTCTTC.

The CDR3 nucleotides are TGTGCCAGCAGTTCCACCGGGACTAGGGCAGCCGAGCAGTACTTC. Protein product: CASSSTGTRAAEQYF. The chain employs TRBV6-6 and TRBJ2-7, with 8 bases that match TRBD2. Germline CDR1 is MNHNY and CDR2 is SVGAGI (reference sequence). The CDR3 is 15 amino acids. Trimming at V came to 4 bases and at J to 6 bases, leaving 11 bases not matched to a gene.

The rearrangement links TRBV19 to TRBJ1-5; tentatively, D is TRBD1 (5 bases). With 6 bases removed from V and 2 bases from J, the gap between germline ends came to 20 bases. CDR1 and CDR2 (germline): LNHDA, SQIVND (reference sequence). This CDR3 region has 17 residues. CDR3 DNA sequence: TGTGCCAGTAGCCACCTGGGGGAGGGGCTTCGCAATCAGCCCCAGCATTTT. It specifies CASSHLGEGLRNQPQHF.

The V and J genes are TRBV5-1 and TRBJ2-7; 10 nucleotides line up with TRBD2. V lost 4 bases and J lost 1; bases outside the gene matches: 11. Germline V gene sequence: CDR1 SGHRS, CDR2 YFSETQ. The CDR3 extends over 17 amino acids. The CDR3 DNA reads as TGCGCCAGCAGCCCTATAGCGGGAGGCCCCTTATCCTACGAGCAGTACTTC. Translation: CASSPIAGGPLSYEQYF.

The gene calls are TRBV28 and TRBJ2-5; unclear D gene. Trimming pared 5 bases from V and 5 bases from J, leaving 15 bases between. The CDR3 is made up of 14 amino acids. CDR1 is MDHEN, CDR2 SYDVKM, per germline. CDR3 sequence: CASSIPQVSETQYF. DNA for the CDR3: TGTGCCAGCAGTATCCCCCAGGTCTCGGAGACCCAGTACTTC.

The chain carries TRBV18 and TRBJ2-3, with 10 bases lining up with TRBD2. The CDR3 covers 19 residues. The ends lost 3 bases at V and 4 bases at J; junction bases unmatched: 16. CDR1 and CDR2 (germline): KGHSH, LQKENI. CDR3: CASSPSPSGRVGGADTQYF. The CDR3 nucleotides are TGTGCCAGCTCACCCTCCCCTAGCGGGAGAGTTGGTGGCGCAGATACGCAGTATTTT.

Regarding this clone: Sequence at one end of the junction differs from germline and may be a read error. J is TRBJ1-2 and V is TRBV5-1; D ambiguous. The CDR3 length is 14 residues. Germline V gives CDR1 SGHRS, CDR2 YFSETQ. The CDR3 protein is CASSPTRRGYGYTF. The CDR3 DNA follows: TGTGCCAGCAGCCCCACCAGGCGGGGTTACGGCTACACCTTC.

CDR3 region: CASSSSLWGARGTEAFF. The CDR3 nucleotides read TGTGCCAGCAGTTCGTCTCTTTGGGGGGCACGGGGAACTGAAGCTTTCTTT. The rearrangement links TRBV28 to TRBJ1-1, with a possible D match to TRBD1 (6 bases). Germline V CDR1 and CDR2: MDHEN, SYDVKM. The CDR3 loop spans 17 amino acids. The V gene lost 4 bases and the J gene lost 5 bases, with 23 bases spanning the gap. The full variable domain, in which reference TRBV28 and TRBJ1-1 provide the parts outside the CDR3, is DVKVTQSSRYLVKRTGEKVFLECVQDMDHENMFWYRQDPGLGLRLIYFSYDVKMKEKGDIPEGYSVSREKKERFSLILESASTNQTSMYLCASSSSLWGARGTEAFFGQGTRLTVV.

V usage is TRBV27 and J usage is TRBJ2-5, with D perhaps TRBD1 or TRBD2 (5 bases each). Germline V gene sequence: CDR1 MNHEY, CDR2 SMNVEV (reference sequence). The CDR3 runs 16 residues. The ends were cut back, 2 bases at V and 5 bases at J, with 18 bases in the middle. Written as DNA, the CDR3 is TGTGCCAGCAGTTTAGGGGCCCGTTTAGGGAGCGAGACCCAGTACTTC. Its protein is CASSLGARLGSETQYF.

This chain joins TRBV6-6 and TRBJ1-5, with 7 bases fitting TRBD1. After removal of 7 bases from V and 5 bases from J, the junction contained 5 bases not matched to a gene. CDR1 MNHNY and CDR2 SVGAGI come from the germline V gene (reference sequence). The CDR3 is made up of 13 amino acids. CDR3 DNA sequence: TGTGCCAGCAATGACAGGGCCCATCAGCCCCAGCATTTT. Amino acids: CASNDRAHQPQHF.

The genes are TRBV11-1 and TRBJ2-7, with a tentative D call TRBD1 (6 bases). V gave up 6 bases and J gave up 0 bases, with 15 bases separating them. CDR1 and CDR2 from the germline V gene are SGHAT and FQDESV (reference sequence). CDR3 length: 15 residues. The CDR3 here is CASRPTGTSSYEQYF. The CDR3 bases are TGTGCCAGCAGACCAACCGGGACAAGCTCCTACGAGCAGTACTTC. The full variable domain, with the rest looked up from reference TRBV11-1 and TRBJ2-7, is EAEVAQSPRYKITEKSQAVAFWCDPISGHATLYWYRQILGQGPELLVQFQDESVVDDSQLPKDRFSAERLKGVDSTLKIQPAELGDSAMYLCASRPTGTSSYEQYFGPGTRLTVT.

A remark on this clone: The junction and the germline gene differ at one end; a read error may be behind it. This chain uses TRBV6-5 with TRBJ2-3, with D hard to call. Germline values: CDR1 MNHEY, CDR2 SVGAGI. The CDR3 length is 11 residues. The DNA for the CDR3 is TGTGCCAGCGGTTACACAGATACGCAGTATTTT. It yields the protein CASGYTDTQYF.